This T cell receptor beta chain was captured in a study of T cell responses to AZD1222 COVID-19 vaccine (TCRdb year 2021). The study in broad terms: AZD1222 recipients given second doses at about 4 weeks or at about 12 weeks were pooled, since spike-specific TCR depth and breadth were not found to differ between the two schedules. Trial participants were enrolled by age into 18-55, 56-69 and 70-plus year subgroups, with around 140, 26 and 57 TCR-sequenced participants respectively. TCR sequencing was performed for about 240 trial participants, of whom around 210 were given two doses of AZD1222 and some 26 were given two doses of MenACWY control vaccine.

The CDR3 regions of human TCRbeta chains were subjected to immunosequencing. Under the source paper's analysis protocol: TCRs in the repertoires were matched against a reference library of SARS-CoV-2-specific TCRs that had been generated with the MIRA antigen-specificity platform. Breadth was defined as the fraction of unique TCRs that were SARS-CoV-2-associated, and depth was defined as the fraction of total T cells that were SARS-CoV-2-associated. Each spike-specific TCR was assigned to its reactive spike region and to a CD4 or CD8 class using the MIRA data. Log10-transformed breadth and depth values were compared by one-way ANOVA with Sidak's multiple comparisons tests. As stored in TCRdb, this immuneACCESS dataset retains in-frame rearrangements with V and J assigned. A fraction of the clones does not appear; measured against another copy, unresolved V genes explain less than half of the discrepancy, and the remainder lacks a known reason. Clone size and V and J calls were adopted from that table, with D and trimming inferred from the DNA. In all, the sample holds fewer than 50,000 clones, and around 82% of those were seen once. The ten largest make up about 4.3% of the sample.

About this clone itself: Its specific antigen is unknown. Base qualities are not at hand, and no much larger clone is one base apart.

This specimen's time point label, interpreted: baseline before first vaccination. Vaccinee samples were obtained from the UK trials COV001 and COV002, which included a single-blind randomized controlled phase 2/3 trial of AZD1222 (ChAdOx1 nCoV-19) in healthy adults. Trial participant PBMC samples were collected at day 0 and day 28 after the second dose for TCRbeta chain sequencing. V gives up 5 bases and J gives up 2 bases, and the segment between their germline ends measures 16 bases. The germline V gene (reference sequence) provides CDR1 SEHNR and CDR2 FQNEAQ. Measured from the cysteine to the phenylalanine, the CDR3 is 15 residues long. Here the CDR3 DNA is all that survives: 45 bases in frame from base 1. Findings and caveats that apply to the study as a whole: Participants were mostly white British and included more females than males, and it was suggested by the authors that clonal diversity may have been underestimated. Reportedly, almost half of the unique spike-specific TCRs recognized epitopes lying outside the regions that are mutated in the B.1.351 and B.1.1.7 variants. Because no day 14 peak-response samples were available, the repertoires could be characterized only after the peak T cell response. Spike-specific TCR breadth and depth rose significantly after two AZD1222 doses compared with day 0 and with MenACWY recipients. In the small 56-69-year group, the increase in depth fell short of significance, most likely because of low power. Only a handful of AZD1222 recipients were SARS-CoV-2 seropositive at baseline, limiting conclusions about previously exposed vaccinees. CD4 TCRs associated with the vaccine covered the entire spike protein, and the dominant responses were in regions 160-218 and 743-854.

The sequence derives from an adult in good health. The rearrangement combines TRBV7-9 with TRBJ2-7; the D gene identity is not certain. The sample here was peripheral blood, taken on day 0 of AZD1222 vaccination. The CDR3 region reads CASSPISTTPYEQYF. The nucleotide sequence reads TGTGCCAGCAGCCCTATCTCCACTACCCCCTACGAGCAGTACTTC.